This T cell receptor beta chain is from a study of blood T cell repertoires in COVID-19. Unmatched junction bases numbered 4, after V lost 2 bases and J lost 0 bases. Germline values: CDR1 ENHRY, CDR2 SYGVKD. This CDR3 region has 18 residues. Assay: immunoSEQ multiplex PCR; the TCRdb copy retains only in-frame clones and omits some. The sample contains 300,000 to 400,000 clones, roughly 85% of which appear only once. The rearrangement links TRBV10-3 to TRBJ2-2; 12 bases line up with TRBD2. Sample: PBMCs or T cells enriched from blood (not recorded which). This receptor was taken from a woman between 25 and 40 years old who had been exposed to COVID-19. The CDR3 region has the DNA TGTGCCATCAGTGAGAGAGGACTAGCGGGGTCGAACACCGGGGAGCTGTTTTTT. Translating it yields CAISERGLAGSNTGELFF.